Given below is one T cell receptor (beta chain) in context. Only a few counts were recorded for this clonotype. No antigen is known for it. No base quality information exists; no much larger clone differs at one position. Donors were 40 or so systemically healthy Caucasian individuals from Russia aged roughly 6 to 95 years. Each donor gave approximately 9.3 milliliters of peripheral blood, collected into EDTA-treated Vacutainer tubes. Ficoll-Paque density-gradient centrifugation was used to isolate PBMCs, with at least 6 million per sample. Total RNA was extracted from PBMCs with Trizol reagent, with at least 5.5 micrograms obtained per sample. The percentages of naive CD45RAhigh/CD27high T cells were determined by flow cytometry on a PBMC aliquot from every donor. The germline V gene (reference sequence) gives CDR1 as DFQATT and CDR2 as SNEGSKA. From the cysteine through the phenylalanine, the CDR3 covers 14 amino acids. Of the read, only the CDR3 DNA is kept; its 42 bases are in frame from base 1. The junction shows trimming of 5 bases on V and 4 bases on J, and the gene matches do not reach 7 bases of it.

The record originates from a study of blood T cells in healthy people across ages (dated by TCRdb to the mid-2010s). Notes on the research overall: In model experiments, template switching captured roughly one uniquely barcoded TCR beta cDNA molecule for every two T cells. Donors of different ages were randomly distributed across sequencing lanes to avoid experimental bias. The study analyzed two additional independent replicas of 1 million unique cDNA reads from the same blood draw for two donors, one aged 18 to 30 and one aged 80 or older. The donors were divided into four age groups: young (average approximately 17 years), middle-aged (approximately 39), aged (about 61) and long-lived (about 90). The study measured age-related changes in TCR beta repertoire diversity using deep sequencing normalized with unique cDNA molecular identifiers. Overall results and qualifications from the work: Since profiling was done on bulk unsorted PBMCs, naive and antigen-experienced compartments could not be conclusively compared. There was a strong correlation between observed TCR beta diversity and the percentage of naive T cells measured by flow cytometry. Estimates of total diversity based on one million sequenced T cells were considered lower bounds and underestimates. Observed TCR beta diversity per million T cells fell roughly linearly with age, and a significant reduction was already apparent by age about 38. Because the CMV infection status of the donors was unknown, age-related changes in expanded clonotypes may potentially have been confounded. Compared with the aged group, the long-lived group had more naive CD4+ T cells, fewer expanded clones and increased TCR diversity, suggesting age selection.

The library was produced with 5' RACE. Sequencing instrument: Illumina HiSeq 2500. A second PCR of roughly 7 to 11 cycles was performed with a sample-barcoded 5' primer and a J-beta primer mix. Each TCR beta cDNA molecule received a unique molecular identifier from a template-switch 5' adaptor carrying 12 random nucleotides. At least 3 million CDR3-containing paired-end reads were obtained from each sample. First-strand cDNA was synthesized from all RNA with the Mint cDNA synthesis kit, primed by a TRBC-specific oligonucleotide. Following uracil-DNA glycosylase treatment, all cDNA underwent a first 18-cycle PCR with the universal primers M1SS and BC2_uni_R. On the authors' methods: Normalization of each sample was performed by random selection of 1 million high-quality reads, each carrying a distinct molecular identifier. Instead of being binned into consensus sequences, reads with shared molecular identifiers were discarded. MiTCR, set to a Q25 quality threshold and the strictest error-elimination algorithm, was used for CDR3 identification, clonotype clustering and error correction. A nonparametric unseen species model with Euler transformation was used to estimate a lower bound on total TCR beta diversity. The public sequencing data were trimmed at Q25 with fastp and processed into clonotypes with MiXCR by TCRdb, which kept only in-frame beta chains. Every CDR3 protein is listed once, alongside the most common genes and DNA of its rows. The V and J calls, along with clone size, are taken from TCRdb and not from the paper's own processing. This sample holds around 1,600,000 distinct CDR3 sequences; 35% to 45% were observed only once. The ten largest clones take up around 4% of the sample.

The clonotype was recovered from a woman between 18 and 29 years old in good health. Sequencing used blood. The chain is assembled from TRBV20-1 and TRBJ1-4, and 7 junction bases match TRBD1. The nucleotide sequence reads TGCAGTGCTCCCCGGCAGGGGGTTAATGAAAAACTGTTTTTT. Its protein reads: CSAPRQGVNEKLFF.